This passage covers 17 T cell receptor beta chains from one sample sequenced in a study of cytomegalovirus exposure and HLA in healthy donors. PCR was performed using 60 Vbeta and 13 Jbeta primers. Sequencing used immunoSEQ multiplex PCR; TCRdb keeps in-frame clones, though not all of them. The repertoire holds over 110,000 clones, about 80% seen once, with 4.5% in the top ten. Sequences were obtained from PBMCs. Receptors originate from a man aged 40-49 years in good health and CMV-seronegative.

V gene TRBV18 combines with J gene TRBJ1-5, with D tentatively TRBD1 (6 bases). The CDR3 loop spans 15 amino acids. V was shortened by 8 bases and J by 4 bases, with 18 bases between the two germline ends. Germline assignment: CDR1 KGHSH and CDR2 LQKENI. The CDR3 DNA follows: TGTGCCAGCGAGGCCAGCGGAACAGGGAATCAGCCCCAGCATTTT. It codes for CASEASGTGNQPQHF.

CDR3 in amino acids: CASSYSRDPGGTQYF. The DNA of the CDR3 is TGTGCCAGCAGTTACTCCCGCGACCCAGGGGGGACCCAGTACTTC. V usage is TRBV6-5 and J usage is TRBJ2-5; 7 bases line up with TRBD1. J gave up 7 bases and V 0 bases, and 8 bases lay outside the gene matches. This CDR3 comprises 15 residues. From germline, CDR1 is MNHEY and CDR2 SVGAGI.

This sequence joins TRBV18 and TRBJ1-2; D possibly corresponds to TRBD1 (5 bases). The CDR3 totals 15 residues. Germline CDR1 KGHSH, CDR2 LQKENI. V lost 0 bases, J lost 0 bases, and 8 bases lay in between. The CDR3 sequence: CASSPPTDTNYGYTF. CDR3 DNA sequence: TGTGCCAGCTCACCACCCACGGACACTAACTATGGCTACACCTTC.

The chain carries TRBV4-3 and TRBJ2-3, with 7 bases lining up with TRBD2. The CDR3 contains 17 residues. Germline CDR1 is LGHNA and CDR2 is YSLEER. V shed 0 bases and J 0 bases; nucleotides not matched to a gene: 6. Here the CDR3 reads CASSQDNLAVSTDTQYF. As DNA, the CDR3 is TGCGCCAGCAGCCAAGATAACCTAGCGGTTAGCACAGATACGCAGTATTTT.

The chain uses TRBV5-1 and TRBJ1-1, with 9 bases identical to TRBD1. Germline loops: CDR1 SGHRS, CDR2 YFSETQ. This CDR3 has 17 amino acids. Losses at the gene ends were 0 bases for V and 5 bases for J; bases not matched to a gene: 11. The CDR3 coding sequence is TGCGCCAGCAGCTTGGGCGGGACAGGGCACGGGAGAACTGAAGCTTTCTTT. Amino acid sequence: CASSLGGTGHGRTEAFF. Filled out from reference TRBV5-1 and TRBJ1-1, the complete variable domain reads KAGVTQTPRYLIKTRGQQVTLSCSPISGHRSVSWYQQTPGQGLQFLFEYFSETQRNKGNFPGRFSGRQFSNSRSEMNVSTLELGDSALYLCASSLGGTGHGRTEAFFGQGTRLTVV.

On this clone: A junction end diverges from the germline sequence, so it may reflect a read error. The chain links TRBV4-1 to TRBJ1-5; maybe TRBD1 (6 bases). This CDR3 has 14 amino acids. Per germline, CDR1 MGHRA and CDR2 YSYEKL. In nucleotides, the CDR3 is TGCGCCAGCAGACAAGAAGTGGACAGTCAGCCCCAGCATTTT. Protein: CASRQEVDSQPQHF.

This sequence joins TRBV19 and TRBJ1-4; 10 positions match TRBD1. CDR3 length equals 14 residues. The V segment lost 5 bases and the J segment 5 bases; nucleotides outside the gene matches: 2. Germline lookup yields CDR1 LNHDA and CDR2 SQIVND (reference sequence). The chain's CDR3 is CASSSDRGNEKLFF. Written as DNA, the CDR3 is TGTGCCAGTAGTTCGGACAGGGGGAATGAAAAACTGTTTTTT.

This chain's CDR3 is CASSFGDSSYEQYF. CDR3 nucleotide sequence: TGTGCCAGCAGTTTCGGGGACAGCTCCTACGAGCAGTACTTC. This chain uses TRBV6-6 with TRBJ2-7; 7 bases match TRBD1. Germline V gene lookup returns CDR1 MNHNY and CDR2 SVGAGI (reference sequence). This CDR3 is 14 amino acids long. V lost 4 bases and J lost 0; bases outside the gene matches: 3.

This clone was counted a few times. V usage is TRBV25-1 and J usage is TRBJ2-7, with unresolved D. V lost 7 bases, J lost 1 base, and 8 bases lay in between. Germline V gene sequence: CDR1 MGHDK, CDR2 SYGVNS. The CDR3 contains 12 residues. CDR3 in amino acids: CASTSTSYEQYF. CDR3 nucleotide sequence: TGTGCCAGCACCTCGACTTCCTACGAGCAGTACTTC.

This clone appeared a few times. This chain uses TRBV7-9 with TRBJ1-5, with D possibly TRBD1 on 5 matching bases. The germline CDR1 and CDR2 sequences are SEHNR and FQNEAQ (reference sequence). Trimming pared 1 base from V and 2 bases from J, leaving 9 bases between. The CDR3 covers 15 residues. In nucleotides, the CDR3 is TGTGCCAGCAGCTTAGTTGGGGCTGGCAATCAGCCCCAGCATTTT. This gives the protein CASSLVGAGNQPQHF.

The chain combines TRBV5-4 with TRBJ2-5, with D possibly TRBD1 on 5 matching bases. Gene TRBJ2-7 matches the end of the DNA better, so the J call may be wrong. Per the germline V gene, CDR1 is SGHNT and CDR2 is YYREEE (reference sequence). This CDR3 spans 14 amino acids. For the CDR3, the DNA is TGTGCCAGCAGCTTGGAGTTAGGGGCCTACGAGCAGTACTTC. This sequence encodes CASSLELGAYEQYF.

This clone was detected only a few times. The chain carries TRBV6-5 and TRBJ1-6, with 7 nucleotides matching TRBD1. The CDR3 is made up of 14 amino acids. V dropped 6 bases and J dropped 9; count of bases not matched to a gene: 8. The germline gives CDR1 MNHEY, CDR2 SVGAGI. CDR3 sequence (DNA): TGTGCCAGCAGGCCGGGACAGTCCGCTTCACCCCTCCACTTT. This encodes CASRPGQSASPLHF.

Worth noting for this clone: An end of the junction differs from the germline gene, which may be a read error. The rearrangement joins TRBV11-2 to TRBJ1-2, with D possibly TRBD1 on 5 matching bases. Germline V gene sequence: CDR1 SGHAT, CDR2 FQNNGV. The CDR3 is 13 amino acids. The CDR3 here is CVSTPRRGDGYTF. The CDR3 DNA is TGTGTCAGCACCCCAAGAAGGGGCGATGGCTACACCTTC.

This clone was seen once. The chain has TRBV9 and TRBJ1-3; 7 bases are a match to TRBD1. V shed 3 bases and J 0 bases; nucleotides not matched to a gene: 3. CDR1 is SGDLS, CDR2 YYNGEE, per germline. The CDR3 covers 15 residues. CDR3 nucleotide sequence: TGTGCCAGCAGCGCGGGACAGTTCTCTGGAAACACCATATATTTT. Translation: CASSAGQFSGNTIYF. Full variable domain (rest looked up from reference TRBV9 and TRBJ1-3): DSGVTQTPKHLITATGQRVTLRCSPRSGDLSVYWYQQSLDQGLQFLIQYYNGEERAKGNILERFSAQQFPDLHSELNLSSLELGDSALYFCASSAGQFSGNTIYFGEGSWLTVV.

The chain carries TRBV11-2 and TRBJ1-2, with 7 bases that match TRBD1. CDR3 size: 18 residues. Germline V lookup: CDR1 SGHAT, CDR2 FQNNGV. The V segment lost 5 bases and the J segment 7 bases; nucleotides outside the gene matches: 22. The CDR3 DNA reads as TGTGCCAGCAGCCCGGACTCCGCTTCGACAGGGAGGTGGGGTGGCTACACCTTC. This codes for CASSPDSASTGRWGGYTF.

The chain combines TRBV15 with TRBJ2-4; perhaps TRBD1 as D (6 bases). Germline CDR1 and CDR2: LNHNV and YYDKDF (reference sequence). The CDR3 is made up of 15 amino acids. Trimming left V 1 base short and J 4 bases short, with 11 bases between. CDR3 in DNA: TGTGCCACCAGCAGAGGGACAGACCCGAAAAACATTCAGTACTTC. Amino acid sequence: CATSRGTDPKNIQYF.

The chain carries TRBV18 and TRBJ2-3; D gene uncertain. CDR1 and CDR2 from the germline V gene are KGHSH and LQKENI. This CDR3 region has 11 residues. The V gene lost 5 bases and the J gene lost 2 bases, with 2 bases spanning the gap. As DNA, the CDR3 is TGTGCCAGCTCATACACAGATACGCAGTATTTT. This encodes CASSYTDTQYF. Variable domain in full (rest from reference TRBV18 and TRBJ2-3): NAGVMQNPRHLVRRRGQEARLRCSPMKGHSHVYWYRQLPEEGLKFMVYLQKENIIDESGMPKERFSAEFPKEGPSILRIQQVVRGDSAAYFCASSYTDTQYFGPGTRLTVL.